This T cell receptor beta chain was documented in a study of cytomegalovirus exposure and HLA in healthy donors. Study-wide findings and caveats: A missense DCLRE1C variant was associated with V- and J-gene trimming of TCR beta chains in a later analysis, and an independent cohort replicated the association.

The PCR employed 60 Vbeta primers together with 13 Jbeta primers. Authors' data handling: As a later analysis found, there were 70 million to 100 million unique TCR beta chains, of which some 10 million were shared. The assay was immunoSEQ multiplex PCR, and TCRdb's table has in-frame clones only and misses some. The DNA was the basis for D and trimming; V, J and clone size are from that table. The sample records around 190,000 clones, 60% to 85% being singletons. Worth noting for this clone: Antigen specificity is unknown.

The CDR3 is 16 residues long. The germline gives CDR1 MNHEY, CDR2 SMNVEV (reference sequence). Trimming left V 5 bases short and J 0 bases short, with 14 bases between. The chain uses TRBV27 and TRBJ2-1; perhaps TRBD1 as D (6 bases). Specimen: PBMCs. The receptor's source is a woman between 18 and 29 years old in good health and CMV-seronegative. This CDR3 is CASSPSGDSSYNEQFF. The CDR3 DNA reads TGTGCCAGCAGTCCGTCAGGGGATAGCTCCTACAATGAGCAGTTCTTC.